This is a list of T cell receptor beta chains from one sample in a study of T cell repertoires in cytomegalovirus infection. TCRdb independently ran MiXCR on the reads; one entry per CDR3 protein. This sample has 300,000 to 400,000 distinct CDR3 sequences, with 9% to 9.5% found just once. The sequenced sample consisted of PBMCs. These TCRs come from a human donor in good health (CMV status not recorded). Some clones in this sample may be carry-over from other donors' samples. CDR3s include the opening cysteine and the closing phenylalanine or tryptophan. The order of the fields is D gene, V gene, clone size, J gene, CDR3 DNA, CDR3 protein. A D gene is named only where the DNA matches it firmly. Expanded clones are given a class, and other clones once, few, many or no size at all.

d_gene: TRBD1; v_gene: TRBV29-1; abundance: few; j_gene: TRBJ2-7; CDR3nt: TGCAGCGGACAGGGAACCTACGAGCAGTACTTC; CDR3aa: CSGQGTYEQYF
d_gene: -; v_gene: TRBV12-3/TRBV12-4; abundance: few; j_gene: TRBJ2-7; CDR3nt: TGTGCCAGCAGTTTTGGGACAAGGACCTACGAGCAGTACTTC; CDR3aa: CASSFGTRTYEQYF
d_gene: -; v_gene: TRBV24-1; abundance: many; j_gene: TRBJ2-5; CDR3nt: TGTGCCACCAGTGATGGTGGGGGAGGCCAAGAGACCCAGTACTTC; CDR3aa: CATSDGGGGQETQYF
d_gene: -; v_gene: TRBV28; abundance: -; j_gene: TRBJ2-2; CDR3nt: TGTGCCAGCAGTTTAAGGGGAAGAGCCGGGGAGCTGTTTTTT; CDR3aa: CASSLRGRAGELFF
d_gene: TRBD2; v_gene: TRBV10-3; abundance: -; j_gene: TRBJ2-1; CDR3nt: TGTGCCATCAGTGAGAGCGGGAGGGCTGGCGATGAGCAGTTCTTC; CDR3aa: CAISESGRAGDEQFF
d_gene: -; v_gene: TRBV7-6; abundance: -; j_gene: TRBJ1-1; CDR3nt: TGTGCCAGCAGCTTAGCGCCCAGCTACACTGAAGCTTTCTTT; CDR3aa: CASSLAPSYTEAFF
d_gene: -; v_gene: TRBV7-2; abundance: many; j_gene: TRBJ1-1; CDR3nt: TGTGCCAGCACCTCCGATGGAACTCTTGGGTACACTGAAGCTTTCTTT; CDR3aa: CASTSDGTLGYTEAFF
d_gene: -; v_gene: TRBV12-3/TRBV12-4; abundance: many; j_gene: TRBJ1-2; CDR3nt: TGTGCCAGCAGCCGAATGGGCTTGGGTGAATATGGCTACACCTTC; CDR3aa: CASSRMGLGEYGYTF
d_gene: -; v_gene: TRBV7-8; abundance: few; j_gene: TRBJ1-4; CDR3nt: TGTGCCAGCAGCGCCCGGGGGGCTAATGAAAAACTGTTTTTT; CDR3aa: CASSARGANEKLFF
d_gene: TRBD2; v_gene: TRBV10-2; abundance: -; j_gene: TRBJ2-7; CDR3nt: TGCGCCAGCCAGGATCTAGCGGGAGGGCTATACGAGCAGTACTTC; CDR3aa: CASQDLAGGLYEQYF
d_gene: -; v_gene: TRBV7-2; abundance: many; j_gene: TRBJ2-3; CDR3nt: TGTGCCAGCAGCCTTGGACTGACGACAGATACGCAGTATTTT; CDR3aa: CASSLGLTTDTQYF
d_gene: TRBD1; v_gene: TRBV4-3; abundance: once; j_gene: TRBJ1-1; CDR3nt: TGCGCCAGCAGCCGCGATTCGACAGGGACTGAAGCTTTCTTT; CDR3aa: CASSRDSTGTEAFF
d_gene: -; v_gene: TRBV7-8; abundance: many; j_gene: TRBJ2-7; CDR3nt: TGTGCCAGCAGCTTAGCAGGTCAAGACGAGCAGTACTTC; CDR3aa: CASSLAGQDEQYF
d_gene: -; v_gene: TRBV5-6; abundance: -; j_gene: TRBJ1-1; CDR3nt: TGTGCCAGCAGCTCTAGGGGACAAATCGTGACTGAAGCTTTCTTT; CDR3aa: CASSSRGQIVTEAFF
d_gene: -; v_gene: TRBV19; abundance: -; j_gene: TRBJ1-1; CDR3nt: TGTGCCAGTAGTATTTCAGGGGCGGGTGAAGCTTTCTTT; CDR3aa: CASSISGAGEAFF
d_gene: TRBD2; v_gene: TRBV11-1; abundance: many; j_gene: TRBJ2-5; CDR3nt: TGTGCCAGCAGCTTAGGACTAGCGGGAAGGAAGACCCAGTACTTC; CDR3aa: CASSLGLAGRKTQYF
d_gene: TRBD1; v_gene: TRBV7-2; abundance: many; j_gene: TRBJ1-2; CDR3nt: TGTGCCAGCAGCTTCAGTACCCACAGGGGTCAGGGCTACACCTTC; CDR3aa: CASSFSTHRGQGYTF
d_gene: -; v_gene: TRBV11-2; abundance: -; j_gene: TRBJ1-2; CDR3nt: TGTGCCAGCAGCTTAGGACTTGGGACGGAATATGGCTACACCTTC; CDR3aa: CASSLGLGTEYGYTF
d_gene: -; v_gene: TRBV9; abundance: -; j_gene: TRBJ2-1; CDR3nt: TGTGCCAGCACCGTAGCGGTTAACTCCTACAATGAGCAGTTCTTC; CDR3aa: CASTVAVNSYNEQFF
d_gene: TRBD2; v_gene: TRBV4-2; abundance: few; j_gene: TRBJ2-7; CDR3nt: TGTGCCAGCAGCCAAGGGGTAGCGGGAGGGAGGGAGCAGTACTTC; CDR3aa: CASSQGVAGGREQYF
d_gene: -; v_gene: TRBV20-1; abundance: -; j_gene: TRBJ2-3; CDR3nt: TGCAGTGCTAGGGGAGTGGCAGATACGCAGTATTTT; CDR3aa: CSARGVADTQYF
d_gene: TRBD1; v_gene: TRBV7-2; abundance: many; j_gene: TRBJ1-2; CDR3nt: TGTGCCAGCAGCTACCGACCCAGACAGGGCGGAGGTGGCTACACCTTC; CDR3aa: CASSYRPRQGGGGYTF
d_gene: -; v_gene: TRBV6-1; abundance: few; j_gene: TRBJ1-1; CDR3nt: TGTGCCAGCAGCCCGGGAATAGGGACTTATGAAGCTTTCTTT; CDR3aa: CASSPGIGTYEAFF
d_gene: -; v_gene: TRBV11-2; abundance: many; j_gene: TRBJ2-3; CDR3nt: TGTGCCAGCAGCTTATTCGGCCCGGATACGCAGTATTTT; CDR3aa: CASSLFGPDTQYF
d_gene: -; v_gene: TRBV10-3; abundance: few; j_gene: TRBJ2-7; CDR3nt: TGTGCCATCAGTGGACAGTACGAGCAGTACTTC; CDR3aa: CAISGQYEQYF
d_gene: -; v_gene: TRBV5-5; abundance: few; j_gene: TRBJ1-6; CDR3nt: TGTGCCAGCAGCTTGGACGGAGGTGCCCACTTT; CDR3aa: CASSLDGGAHF
d_gene: -; v_gene: TRBV28; abundance: -; j_gene: TRBJ1-5; CDR3nt: TGTGCCAGCAGTTTAGGTAATACCTGGGGCAATCAGCCCCAGCATTTT; CDR3aa: CASSLGNTWGNQPQHF
d_gene: TRBD2; v_gene: TRBV7-2; abundance: -; j_gene: TRBJ2-5; CDR3nt: TGTGCCAGCAGCTTGGGGACTAGCGGGCCAAGGTACCAAGAGACCCAGTACTTC; CDR3aa: CASSLGTSGPRYQETQYF
d_gene: -; v_gene: TRBV7-2; abundance: -; j_gene: TRBJ2-3; CDR3nt: TGTGCCAGCAGCTTAGAGTCCGGCCTGGTCACCAATAAGGGAGATGCGCAGTATTTT; CDR3aa: CASSLESGLVTNKGDAQYF
d_gene: TRBD2; v_gene: TRBV4-2; abundance: -; j_gene: TRBJ2-1; CDR3nt: TGTGCCAGCCTACCTAGGGGTAGCGGGGACCTCAATGAGCAGTTCTTC; CDR3aa: CASLPRGSGDLNEQFF
d_gene: TRBD1; v_gene: TRBV6-2/TRBV6-3; abundance: -; j_gene: TRBJ2-7; CDR3nt: TGTGCCAGCAGTTGGGACAGGGGGCATTTCGAGCAGTACTTC; CDR3aa: CASSWDRGHFEQYF
d_gene: -; v_gene: TRBV7-2; abundance: -; j_gene: TRBJ2-3; CDR3nt: TGTGCCAACAGCTTAGGGCCAGATCCTCGCACAGATACGCAGTATTTT; CDR3aa: CANSLGPDPRTDTQYF
d_gene: TRBD2; v_gene: TRBV6-2/TRBV6-3; abundance: many; j_gene: TRBJ2-3; CDR3nt: TGTGCCAGCAGTCTGACTAGCGGGGTTACAGATACGCAGTATTTT; CDR3aa: CASSLTSGVTDTQYF
d_gene: TRBD2; v_gene: TRBV7-2; abundance: few; j_gene: TRBJ2-1; CDR3nt: TGTGCCAGCAGCTTCACTAGCGTGGCGACCAATGAGCAGTTCTTC; CDR3aa: CASSFTSVATNEQFF
d_gene: TRBD1; v_gene: TRBV5-5; abundance: many; j_gene: TRBJ1-1; CDR3nt: TGTGCCAGCAGCTCCTTCGACAGGGCGAACACTGAAGCTTTCTTT; CDR3aa: CASSSFDRANTEAFF
d_gene: -; v_gene: TRBV11-1; abundance: many; j_gene: TRBJ2-4; CDR3nt: TGTGCCAGCAGCGAACCTACAGGGTTGGGGGCCAAAAACATTCAGTACTTC; CDR3aa: CASSEPTGLGAKNIQYF
d_gene: -; v_gene: TRBV6-5; abundance: -; j_gene: TRBJ2-5; CDR3nt: TGTGCCAGCAACACCCGGCGAGGGAGGCAAGAGACCCAGTACTTC; CDR3aa: CASNTRRGRQETQYF
d_gene: TRBD2; v_gene: TRBV4-1; abundance: few; j_gene: TRBJ2-2; CDR3nt: TGCGCCAGCAGCCAACATAGCGGGACCTCCACCGGGGAGCTGTTTTTT; CDR3aa: CASSQHSGTSTGELFF
d_gene: TRBD2; v_gene: TRBV7-2; abundance: few; j_gene: TRBJ2-3; CDR3nt: TGTGCCAGCCAACCCCACCCCGGACTAGCGGGAGTGAATACGCAGTATTTT; CDR3aa: CASQPHPGLAGVNTQYF
d_gene: -; v_gene: TRBV7-3; abundance: -; j_gene: TRBJ2-5; CDR3nt: TGTGCCAGCAGCTTAACGTCCGTAAACCAAGAGACCCAGTACTTC; CDR3aa: CASSLTSVNQETQYF
d_gene: TRBD1; v_gene: TRBV20-1; abundance: few; j_gene: TRBJ1-2; CDR3nt: TGCAGTGCAGGGGACAGGGGGCCCCTACCTAACTATGGCTACACCTTC; CDR3aa: CSAGDRGPLPNYGYTF
d_gene: TRBD1; v_gene: TRBV11-2; abundance: many; j_gene: TRBJ2-7; CDR3nt: TGTGCCAGCAGCTTAGATCCCAGGGGGCGCGAGCAGTACTTC; CDR3aa: CASSLDPRGREQYF
d_gene: TRBD2; v_gene: TRBV6-2/TRBV6-3; abundance: many; j_gene: TRBJ2-7; CDR3nt: TGTGCCAGCATCCTCACTAAAGCGGGATATGGTTACGAGCAGTACTTC; CDR3aa: CASILTKAGYGYEQYF
d_gene: -; v_gene: TRBV11-2; abundance: -; j_gene: TRBJ2-3; CDR3nt: TGTGCCAGCAGCCTACCATTACAACGAGGGGATACGCAGTATTTT; CDR3aa: CASSLPLQRGDTQYF
d_gene: -; v_gene: TRBV7-9; abundance: -; j_gene: TRBJ2-7; CDR3nt: TGTGCCAGCAGCTTTCTAGGGGGGCTCGAGCAGTACTTC; CDR3aa: CASSFLGGLEQYF
d_gene: TRBD1; v_gene: TRBV12-5; abundance: many; j_gene: TRBJ2-1; CDR3nt: TGTGCTAGTGGAAGGACCGGGACAGGGGCGAACAATGAGCAGTTCTTC; CDR3aa: CASGRTGTGANNEQFF
d_gene: TRBD2; v_gene: TRBV11-2; abundance: -; j_gene: TRBJ2-4; CDR3nt: TGTGCCAGCAGCTCCGCGGGGGGCGGCAAAAACATTCAGTACTTC; CDR3aa: CASSSAGGGKNIQYF